Each of the 16 T cell receptor beta chains below was sequenced from the same sample in a study of CD4 T cells in relation to SARS-CoV-2 and coronaviruses. Which antigens these TCRs recognize remains unknown. Method: immunoSEQ multiplex PCR; TCRdb's copy keeps in-frame clones and lacks some. The table records about 43,000 clones, roughly 82% of them present only once. Sequencing was carried out using naive CD4+ T cells from PBMCs, cultured in vitro. The subset denotes: naive CD4+ T cells isolated by negative enrichment. Receptors originate from an adult with COVID-19.

The J gene is TRBJ2-1, the V gene TRBV7-9, with D perhaps given as TRBD1 or TRBD2 (5 bases each). CDR1 is SEHNR and CDR2 is FQNEAQ in the germline V gene (reference sequence). Trimming removed 5 bases at V and 4 bases at J, with 12 bases between. This CDR3 is 14 amino acids long. CDR3: CASSRWDLYNEQFF. In DNA, the CDR3 is TGTGCCAGCAGCAGGTGGGACCTTTACAATGAGCAGTTCTTC.

This sequence joins TRBV7-9 and TRBJ2-5; perhaps D is TRBD1 or TRBD2 (5 bases each). Deletions cut 0 bases from V and 4 bases from J, with 12 bases between. The CDR3 has 15 amino acids. From germline, CDR1 is SEHNR and CDR2 FQNEAQ (reference sequence). The CDR3 region is CASSLAWGPGETQYF. CDR3 bases: TGTGCCAGCAGCTTAGCTTGGGGACCGGGAGAGACCCAGTACTTC.

CDR3 sequence (DNA): TGTGCCAGCAGCTTCAACGGACAGGGCCGTGAAGCTTTCTTT. It encodes CASSFNGQGREAFF. This rearrangement joins TRBV5-4 to TRBJ1-1; 8 positions agree with TRBD1. CDR3 size: 14 residues. V dropped 2 bases and J dropped 7; count of bases not matched to a gene: 7. The germline gives CDR1 SGHNT, CDR2 YYREEE (reference sequence).

V and J are TRBV2 and TRBJ2-1, with a tentative D call TRBD2 (6 bases). CDR3 size: 13 residues. Trimming removed 4 bases at V and 9 bases at J, with 13 bases between. Germline CDR1 reads SNHLY; CDR2 reads FYNNEI. The CDR3 here is CASSADGRPEQFF. CDR3 DNA sequence: TGTGCCAGCAGTGCGGATGGGAGGCCTGAGCAGTTCTTC.

This clone was seen only a few times. The chain couples TRBV18 to TRBJ2-1; a weak D match, TRBD1 (6 bases). With 6 bases removed from V and 8 bases from J, the gap between germline ends came to 11 bases. The CDR3 is made up of 12 amino acids. Germline-derived CDR1 and CDR2 are KGHSH and LQKENI. As DNA, the CDR3 is TGTGCCAGCTCGTTCAGGGGTGATGAGCAGTTCTTC. This sequence encodes CASSFRGDEQFF.

The CDR3 DNA reads TGTGCCAGCAACGGACAGAGCTCTGGGGCCAACGTCCTGACTTTC. It is translated as CASNGQSSGANVLTF. The V and J genes are TRBV2 and TRBJ2-6; TRBD1 might be the D (6 bases). Germline V gene sequence: CDR1 SNHLY, CDR2 FYNNEI. The V end lost 7 bases, the J end lost 0 bases, and 10 bases lay between the germline ends. The CDR3 has 15 amino acids. Looking up the rest from reference TRBV2 and TRBJ2-6 gives the full variable domain: EPEVTQTPSHQVTQMGQEVILRCVPISNHLYFYWYRQILGQKVEFLVSFYNNEISEKSEIFDDQFSVERPDGSNFTLKIRSTKLEDSAMYFCASNGQSSGANVLTFGAGSRLTVL.

This chain connects TRBV10-3 to TRBJ2-1; D might be TRBD2 (5 bases). Trimming pared 4 bases from V and 10 bases from J, leaving 14 bases between. The germline V gene has CDR1 ENHRY and CDR2 SYGVKD. The CDR3 runs 13 residues. CDR3 coding DNA: TGTGCCATCAGTGGAGAGGGCCGCGGAGAGCAGTTCTTC. Encoded protein: CAISGEGRGEQFF.

The rearrangement joins TRBV28 to TRBJ2-7; D gene unclear. Per the germline V gene, CDR1 is MDHEN and CDR2 is SYDVKM. CDR3 length: 13 amino acids. V lost 2 bases and J 3 bases, leaving 8 bases between the germline ends. CDR3 in DNA: TGTGCCAGCAGTTTACCAGAGCTCTACGAGCAGTACTTC. Encoded protein: CASSLPELYEQYF.

J is TRBJ2-1 and V is TRBV27; 11 bases fit TRBD2. The junction had 9 bases not matched to a gene; V was cut back by 3 bases and J by 8 bases. The germline V gene has CDR1 MNHEY and CDR2 SMNVEV (reference sequence). The CDR3 is made up of 16 amino acids. The CDR3 loop reads CASSFSTSGRSYEQFF. The CDR3 DNA is TGTGCCAGCAGTTTTTCCACTAGCGGGAGATCATATGAGCAGTTCTTC.

The rearrangement uses TRBV19 and TRBJ1-2; no clear D gene. Germline CDR1 reads LNHDA; CDR2 reads SQIVND (reference sequence). V lost 5 bases, J lost 2 bases, and 12 bases lay in between. This CDR3 is built from 14 residues. The CDR3 DNA is TGTGCCAGTAGTCGTCACGGTGAGAACTATGGCTACACCTTC. Its translation: CASSRHGENYGYTF.

The V gene is TRBV7-2, the J gene TRBJ2-2; 8 positions match TRBD2. The J segment lost 5 bases and the V segment lost 4 bases, leaving 6 bases of the junction unmatched. Germline assignment: CDR1 SGHTA and CDR2 FQGNSA. The CDR3 has 15 amino acids. The CDR3 DNA reads TGTGCCAGCAGCTCCGGGACTAGTTTAACCGGGGAGCTGTTTTTT. Translation gives CASSSGTSLTGELFF.

The rearrangement links TRBV11-3 to TRBJ2-4; TRBD2 matches at 8 bases. V lost 7 bases to trimming and J lost 0 bases; unmatched junction nucleotides: 8. The CDR3 sequence is 16 residues long. The germline V gene has CDR1 SGHNT and CDR2 YENEEA. The CDR3 sequence: CASIPRGALAKNIQYF. The CDR3 nucleotides read TGTGCCAGCATCCCGCGGGGGGCCTTAGCCAAAAACATTCAGTACTTC.

V is TRBV7-9 and J is TRBJ2-7, with unresolved D. This CDR3 comprises 15 residues. The germline gives CDR1 SEHNR, CDR2 FQNEAQ (reference sequence). Trimming removed 2 bases at V and 5 bases at J, with 16 bases between. CDR3 nucleotide sequence: TGTGCCAGCAGCTTACTTGACAATCTCGTGGACGAGCAGTACTTC. It codes for CASSLLDNLVDEQYF.

The genes are TRBV19 and TRBJ2-1; a possible D gene is TRBD1 (6 bases). With 5 bases removed from V and 9 bases from J, the gap between germline ends came to 20 bases. The germline CDR1 and CDR2 sequences are LNHDA and SQIVND (reference sequence). This CDR3 is built from 15 residues. The CDR3: CASSLFFDRPSEQFF. The CDR3 DNA is TGTGCCAGTAGTCTATTCTTCGACAGGCCCAGTGAGCAGTTCTTC. Full variable domain (missing parts from reference TRBV19 and TRBJ2-1): DGGITQSPKYLFRKEGQNVTLSCEQNLNHDAMYWYRQDPGQGLRLIYYSQIVNDFQKGDIAEGYSVSREKKESFPLTVTSAQKNPTAFYLCASSLFFDRPSEQFFGPGTRLTVL.

The chain employs TRBV3-1 (or the pseudogene TRBV3-2) and TRBJ2-5; D unclear. Trimming cost V 1 base and J 1 base, with 19 bases left between them. Per germline, CDR1 LGHDT and CDR2 YNNKEL (reference sequence). CDR3 length: 18 residues. CDR3 DNA: TGTGCCAGCAGCCAAGCCGCACCCTCCATGGAGAGCCAAGAGACCCAGTACTTC. Encoded protein: CASSQAAPSMESQETQYF.

The CDR3 spells CASSSSGTSGYNEQFF. CDR3 sequence (DNA): TGTGCCAGCTCATCATCCGGGACTAGCGGTTACAATGAGCAGTTCTTC. V gene TRBV18 combines with J gene TRBJ2-1, with 11 bases that match TRBD2. The CDR3 totals 16 residues. Germline V lookup: CDR1 KGHSH, CDR2 LQKENI. Unmatched junction bases numbered 7, after V lost 5 bases and J lost 4 bases.